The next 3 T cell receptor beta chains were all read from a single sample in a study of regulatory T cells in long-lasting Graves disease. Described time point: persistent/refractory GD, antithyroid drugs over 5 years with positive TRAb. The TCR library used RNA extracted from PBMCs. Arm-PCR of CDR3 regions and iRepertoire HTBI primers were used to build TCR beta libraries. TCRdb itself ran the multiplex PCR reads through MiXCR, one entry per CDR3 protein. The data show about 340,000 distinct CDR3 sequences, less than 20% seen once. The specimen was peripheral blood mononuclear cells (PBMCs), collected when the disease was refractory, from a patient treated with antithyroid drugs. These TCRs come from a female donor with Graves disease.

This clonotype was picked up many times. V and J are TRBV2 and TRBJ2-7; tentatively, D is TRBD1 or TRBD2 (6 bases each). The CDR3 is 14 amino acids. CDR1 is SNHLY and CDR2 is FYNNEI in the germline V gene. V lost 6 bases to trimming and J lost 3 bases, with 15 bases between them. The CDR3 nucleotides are TGTGCCAGCAGCGGGGAGGAGGACAGCTACGAGCAGTACTTC. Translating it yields CASSGEEDSYEQYF.

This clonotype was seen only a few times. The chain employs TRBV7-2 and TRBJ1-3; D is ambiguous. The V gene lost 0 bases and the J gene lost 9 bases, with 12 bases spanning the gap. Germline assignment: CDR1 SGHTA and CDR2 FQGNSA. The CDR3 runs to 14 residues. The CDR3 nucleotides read TGTGCCAGCAGCTTAGCAGTAGGAGGGTCCACCATATATTTT. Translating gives CASSLAVGGSTIYF.

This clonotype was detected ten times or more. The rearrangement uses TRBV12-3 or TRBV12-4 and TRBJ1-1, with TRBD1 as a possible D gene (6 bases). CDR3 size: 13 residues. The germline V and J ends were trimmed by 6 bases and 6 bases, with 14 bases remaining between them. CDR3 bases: TGTGCCAGCAGCTTTACAGGGTTTTCTGAAGCTTTCTTT. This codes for CASSFTGFSEAFF.